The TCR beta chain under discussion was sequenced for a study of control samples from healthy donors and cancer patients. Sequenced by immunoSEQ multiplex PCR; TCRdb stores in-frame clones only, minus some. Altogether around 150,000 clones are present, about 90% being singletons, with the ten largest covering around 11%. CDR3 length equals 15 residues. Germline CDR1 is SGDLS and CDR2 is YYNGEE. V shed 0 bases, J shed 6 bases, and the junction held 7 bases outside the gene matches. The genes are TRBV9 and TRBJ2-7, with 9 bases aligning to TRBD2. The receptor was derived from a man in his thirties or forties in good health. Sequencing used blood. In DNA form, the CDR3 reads TGTGCCAGCAGCGTAGACGCGGGAGGGCCGAGCGAGCAGTACTTC. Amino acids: CASSVDAGGPSEQYF.